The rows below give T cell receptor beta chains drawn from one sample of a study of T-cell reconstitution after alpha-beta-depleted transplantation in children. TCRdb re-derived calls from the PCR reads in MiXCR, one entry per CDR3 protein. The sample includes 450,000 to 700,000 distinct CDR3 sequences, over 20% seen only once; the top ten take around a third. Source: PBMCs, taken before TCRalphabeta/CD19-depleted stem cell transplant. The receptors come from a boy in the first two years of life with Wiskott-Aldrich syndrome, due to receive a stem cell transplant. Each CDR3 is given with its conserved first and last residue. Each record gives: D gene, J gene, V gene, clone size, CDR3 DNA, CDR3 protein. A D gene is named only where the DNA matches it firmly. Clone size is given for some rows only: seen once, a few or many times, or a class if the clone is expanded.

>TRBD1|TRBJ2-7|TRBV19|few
TGTGCCAGTAGTGCCCGATCCGGGACAGGGACCGAGCAGTACTTC
CASSARSGTGTEQYF
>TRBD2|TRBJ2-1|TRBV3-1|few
TGTGCCAGCAGCCTTAGCGGGAGAAATGGGTACAATGAGCAGTTCTTC
CASSLSGRNGYNEQFF
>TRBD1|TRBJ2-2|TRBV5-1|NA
TGCGCCAGCAGAGGGCAGGACAGGGGTACCGGGGAGCTGTTTTTT
CASRGQDRGTGELFF
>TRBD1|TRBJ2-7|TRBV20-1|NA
TGCAGTGCTAGACCGGGACAGGGGTTGGGCGAGCAGTACTTC
CSARPGQGLGEQYF
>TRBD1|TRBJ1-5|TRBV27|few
TGTGCCAGCAGTCGAGGCTCGGGACAGGGAAATCAGCCCCAGCATTTT
CASSRGSGQGNQPQHF
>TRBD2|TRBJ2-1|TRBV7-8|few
TGTGCCAGCAGCTCTATAGCGGGAGGGCCCTCCTACAATGAGCAGTTCTTC
CASSSIAGGPSYNEQFF
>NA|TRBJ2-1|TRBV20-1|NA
TGCAGTGCTACCCGTCCGGGACATCAGTCGGCGATATACATTGAGCAGTTCTTC
CSATRPGHQSAIYIEQFF
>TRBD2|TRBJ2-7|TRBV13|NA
TGTGCCAGCAGGCTAGCGGGAGGTCGGTACGAGCAGTACTTC
CASRLAGGRYEQYF
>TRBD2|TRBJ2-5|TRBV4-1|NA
TGCGCCAGCAGCCATAGCCCAGCGGGAGGCCAAGAGACCCAGTACTTC
CASSHSPAGGQETQYF
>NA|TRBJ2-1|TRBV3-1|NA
TGTGCCAGCAGCCAAGTAGGGCTTCAGTTCTTC
CASSQVGLQFF
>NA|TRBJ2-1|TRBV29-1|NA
TGCAGCGTTGAAGAGTATCCAAGGCAGTTCTTC
CSVEEYPRQFF
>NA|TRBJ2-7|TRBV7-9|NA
TGTGCCAGCAGCCGTACAGAATCCGTCTCCTACGAGCAGTACTTC
CASSRTESVSYEQYF
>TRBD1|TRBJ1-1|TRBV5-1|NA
TGCGCCAGCAGCTTGGGCCTATGGACAGGGTTGAACACTGAAGCTTTCTTT
CASSLGLWTGLNTEAFF
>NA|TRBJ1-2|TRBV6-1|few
TGTGCCAGCAGTGAGTCAGGGGCCTATGGCTACACCTTC
CASSESGAYGYTF
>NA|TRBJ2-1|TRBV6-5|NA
TGTGCCAGCAGTTACTTTGGTCAGGACAACAATGAGCAGTTCTTC
CASSYFGQDNNEQFF
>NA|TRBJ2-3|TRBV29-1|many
TGCAGCGTGCGGGACCGAGAGGGCTCTAGCACAGATACGCAGTATTTT
CSVRDREGSSTDTQYF
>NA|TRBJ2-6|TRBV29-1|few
TGCAGCGTTGTCCCCAGGCGACTCTCTGGGGCCAACGTCCTGACTTTC
CSVVPRRLSGANVLTF
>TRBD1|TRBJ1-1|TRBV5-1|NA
TGCGCCAGCAGCCCCGGACAGGGCTCAATGAACACTGAAGCTTTCTTT
CASSPGQGSMNTEAFF
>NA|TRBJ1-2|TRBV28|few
TGTGCCAGCAGTTCCCACCTGGGGAAGTATGGCTACACCTTC
CASSSHLGKYGYTF
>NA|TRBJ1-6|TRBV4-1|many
TGCGCCAGCAGCCAAGGGGGGTTTGATAATTCACCCCTCCACTTT
CASSQGGFDNSPLHF
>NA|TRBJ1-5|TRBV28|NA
TGTGCCAGCAGTTTAAAGAGCCTGCCCCAGCATTTT
CASSLKSLPQHF
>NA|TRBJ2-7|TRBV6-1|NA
TGTGCCAGCAGTGAGCATTCCTACGAGCAGTACTTC
CASSEHSYEQYF
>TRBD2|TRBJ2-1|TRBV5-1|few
TGCGCCAGCAGCTTAAGACTAGCGGAGAATGAGCAGTTCTTC
CASSLRLAENEQFF
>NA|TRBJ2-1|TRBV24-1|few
TGTGCCACCAGTGACCCCCGGACTAACTCCTACAATGAGCAGTTCTTC
CATSDPRTNSYNEQFF
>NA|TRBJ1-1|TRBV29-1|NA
TGCAGCGTTGCCCGGGGAGAGGACTCCGAAGCTTTCTTT
CSVARGEDSEAFF
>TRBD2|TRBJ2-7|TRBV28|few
TGTGCCACCTGGTCGACTAGCGGGAGGGGGGCCTTC
CATWSTSGRGAF
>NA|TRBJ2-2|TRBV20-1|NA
TGCAGTGCCGAAGCCTTGATAACCGGGGAGCTGTTTTTT
CSAEALITGELFF
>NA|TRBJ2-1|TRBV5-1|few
TGCGCCAGCAGCCCCGTGGCGTCCTACAATGAGCAGTTCTTC
CASSPVASYNEQFF
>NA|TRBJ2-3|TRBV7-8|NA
TGTGCCAGCAGCTTAGGAGAGGGAGGACCCACAGATACGCAGTATTTT
CASSLGEGGPTDTQYF
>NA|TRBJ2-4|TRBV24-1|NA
TGTGCCACCAGTGAGGGGGGGCAGAACATTCAGTACTTC
CATSEGGQNIQYF
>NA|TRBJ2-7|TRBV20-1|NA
TGCAGTGCCAGTAGGAGGGAGCAGTACTTC
CSASRREQYF
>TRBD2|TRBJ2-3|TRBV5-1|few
TGCGCCAGCAGCTTGGGATGGACTAGCGGAACCACAGATACGCAGTATTTT
CASSLGWTSGTTDTQYF